The T cell receptor (beta chain) described here comes from a study of blood T cell repertoires in COVID-19. About the study: Acute and convalescent COVID-19 samples came from the United States, Italy and Spain. T cells, B-cell-depleted T cells, or PBMCs provided the cDNA or gDNA that served as material.

Repertoires were generated with immunoSEQ multiplex PCR, while TCRdb's copy carries only in-frame clones and drops some. This sample has 310,000 or so clones, with approximately 88% found just once. This CDR3 is built from 15 residues. CDR1 is LGHDT and CDR2 is YNNKEL in the germline V gene (reference sequence). The J segment lost 11 bases and the V segment lost 4 bases, leaving 13 bases of the junction unmatched. This chain uses TRBV3-1 (or the pseudogene TRBV3-2) with TRBJ2-7; TRBD2 agrees at 11 bases. The receptor was isolated from a man aged 25 to 40 with COVID-19, enrolled during active disease. The sample comprised peripheral blood. CDR3 DNA sequence: TGTGCCAGCAGCCTCAGGACTAGCGGGCCGGGGAGGGAGTACTTC. This gives the protein CASSLRTSGPGREYF.